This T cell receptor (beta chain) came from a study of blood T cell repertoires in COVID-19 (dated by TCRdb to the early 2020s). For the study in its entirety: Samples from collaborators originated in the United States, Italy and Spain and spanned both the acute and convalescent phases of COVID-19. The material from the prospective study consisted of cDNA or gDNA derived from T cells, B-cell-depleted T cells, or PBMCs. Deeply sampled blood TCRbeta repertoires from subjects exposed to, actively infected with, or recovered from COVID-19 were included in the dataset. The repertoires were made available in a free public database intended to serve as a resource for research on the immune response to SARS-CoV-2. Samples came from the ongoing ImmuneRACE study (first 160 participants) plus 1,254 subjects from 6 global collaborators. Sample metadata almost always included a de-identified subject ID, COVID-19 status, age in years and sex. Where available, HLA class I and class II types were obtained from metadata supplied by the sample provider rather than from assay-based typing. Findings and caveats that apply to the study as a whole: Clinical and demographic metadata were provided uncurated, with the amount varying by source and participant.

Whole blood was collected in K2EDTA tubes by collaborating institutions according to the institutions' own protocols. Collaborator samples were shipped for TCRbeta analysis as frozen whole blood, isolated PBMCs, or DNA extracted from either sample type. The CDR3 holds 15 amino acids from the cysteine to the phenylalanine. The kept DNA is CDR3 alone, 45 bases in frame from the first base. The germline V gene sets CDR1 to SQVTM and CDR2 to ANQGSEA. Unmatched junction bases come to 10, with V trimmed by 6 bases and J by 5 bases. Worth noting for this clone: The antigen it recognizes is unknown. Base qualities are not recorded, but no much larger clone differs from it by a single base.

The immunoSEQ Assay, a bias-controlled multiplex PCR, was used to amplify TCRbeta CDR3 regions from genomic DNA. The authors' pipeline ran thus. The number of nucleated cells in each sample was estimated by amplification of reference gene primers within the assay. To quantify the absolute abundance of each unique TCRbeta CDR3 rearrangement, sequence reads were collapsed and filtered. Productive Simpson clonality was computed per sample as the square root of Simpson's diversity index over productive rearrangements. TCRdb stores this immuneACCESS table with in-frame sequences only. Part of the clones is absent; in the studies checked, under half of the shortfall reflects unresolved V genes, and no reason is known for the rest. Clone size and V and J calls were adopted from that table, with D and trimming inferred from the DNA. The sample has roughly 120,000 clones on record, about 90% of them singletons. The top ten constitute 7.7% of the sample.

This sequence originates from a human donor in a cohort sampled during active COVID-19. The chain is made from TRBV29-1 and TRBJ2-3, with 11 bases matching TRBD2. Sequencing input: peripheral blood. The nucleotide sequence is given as TGCAGCGTATACTCGTTGGGGACTAGCGGAGATACGCAGTATTTT. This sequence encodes CSVYSLGTSGDTQYF.